These 27 T cell receptor beta chains were sequenced from one sample in a study of blood T cell repertoires in COVID-19 (dated by TCRdb to 2020 to 2022). Libraries were made using the immunoSEQ multiplex PCR assay. TCRdb limited this immuneACCESS table to in-frame rearrangements with V and J called. A share of clones is missing; checked studies link under half to unresolved V genes, and the rest is unexplained. For this sample there are about 150,000 clones; over 75% appear just once. Together, the top ten hold 5.5% to 8% of the sample. Sequencing used peripheral blood. The receptors were sampled from a man at least 80 years old with COVID-19, enrolled during active disease.

The chain carries TRBV27 and TRBJ1-1; a weak D match, TRBD1 (5 bases). CDR3 size: 14 residues. Germline lookup yields CDR1 MNHEY and CDR2 SMNVEV (reference sequence). V lost 8 bases and J 1 base, leaving 14 bases between the germline ends. The CDR3 nucleotides are TGTGCCAGCGCAGCGGGGGGATGGAACACTGAAGCTTTCTTT. Translation gives CASAAGGWNTEAFF.

The chain combines TRBV7-3 with TRBJ1-3, with TRBD1 matching 8 bases. The CDR3 covers 13 residues. V shed 7 bases and J 8 bases; nucleotides not matched to a gene: 7. Germline V CDR1 and CDR2: SGHTA, FQGTGA. CDR3 region: CASTLDREDTIYF. CDR3 bases: TGTGCCAGCACCTTGGACAGGGAAGACACCATATATTTT.

This clone was seen only once. The V gene is TRBV29-1, the J gene TRBJ1-2; D not resolved. This CDR3 spans 13 amino acids. Germline V gene data show CDR1 as SQVTM and CDR2 as ANQGSEA. Trimming left V 4 bases short and J 0 bases short, with 9 bases between. The CDR3 DNA reads as TGCAGCGTTGTAAGAAGCTCTAACTATGGCTACACCTTC. It codes for CSVVRSSNYGYTF.

V usage is TRBV6-2 or TRBV6-3 and J usage is TRBJ1-2; tentatively, D is TRBD1 (5 bases). The V gene lost 2 bases and the J gene lost 5 bases, with 15 bases spanning the gap. The CDR3 contains 15 residues. Germline V gives CDR1 MNHEY, CDR2 SVGEGT. CDR3 sequence reads: CASSYPGAGLYGYTF. The CDR3 bases are TGTGCCAGCAGTTACCCCGGGGCCGGACTATATGGCTACACCTTC.

The chain uses TRBV20-1 and TRBJ2-7; D ambiguous. Trimming pared 5 bases from V and 6 bases from J, leaving 11 bases between. Per the germline V gene, CDR1 is DFQATT and CDR2 is SNEGSKA (reference sequence). This CDR3 is built from 11 residues. The CDR3 nucleotides are TGCAGTGCTGCTGGGCAGATCGAGCAGTACTTC. Its protein is CSAAGQIEQYF.

This clone was detected once. The chain uses TRBV27 and TRBJ1-2, with 7 bases identical to TRBD1. The trim removed 4 bases at V and 3 bases at J, leaving 8 bases unmatched. CDR1 is MNHEY and CDR2 is SMNVEV in the germline V gene (reference sequence). The CDR3 has 15 amino acids. The CDR3 DNA is TGTGCCAGCAGTTCCGAGAGACAGGGATACTATGGCTACACCTTC. Its protein is CASSSERQGYYGYTF.

V usage is TRBV2 and J usage is TRBJ1-5, with a tentative D call TRBD1 (6 bases). The CDR3 length is 14 residues. Looked up from germline, CDR1 is SNHLY and CDR2 is FYNNEI. Trimming left V 5 bases short and J 7 bases short, with 15 bases between. The CDR3 loop is CASSIQGVGQPQHF. In DNA form, the CDR3 reads TGTGCCAGCAGTATACAGGGAGTAGGGCAGCCCCAGCATTTT.

The chain couples TRBV12-3 or TRBV12-4 to TRBJ1-2; D remains unclear. The CDR3 spans 13 residues. Deletions cut 2 bases from V and 5 bases from J, with 9 bases between. The CDR3 bases are TGTGCCAGCAGTTTACAGAACAGTTATGGCTACACCTTC. Its protein product is CASSLQNSYGYTF.

CDR3 nucleotides: TGTGCCAGCTCACCTACAGGAATCCGGGGGGTTCAGCCCCAGCATTTT. This gives the protein CASSPTGIRGVQPQHF. This sequence joins TRBV18 and TRBJ1-5; perhaps TRBD1 as D (5 bases). Trimming stripped 3 bases from V and 6 bases from J, with 18 bases between. In germline, CDR1 is KGHSH, CDR2 LQKENI. The CDR3 runs to 16 residues. The entire variable domain, with the rest obtained from reference TRBV18 and TRBJ1-5, is as follows: NAGVMQNPRHLVRRRGQEARLRCSPMKGHSHVYWYRQLPEEGLKFMVYLQKENIIDESGMPKERFSAEFPKEGPSILRIQQVVRGDSAAYFCASSPTGIRGVQPQHFGDGTRLSIL.

DNA for the CDR3: TGTGCCATCAGTGTAGAATATAGCAATCAGCCCCAGCATTTT. Translating it yields CAISVEYSNQPQHF. The chain recombines TRBV10-3 with TRBJ1-5; D is unclear. Germline V gene data show CDR1 as ENHRY and CDR2 as SYGVKD. The CDR3 is made up of 14 amino acids. The V gene lost 4 bases and the J gene lost 0 bases, with 7 bases spanning the gap.

The chain links TRBV27 to TRBJ1-1; TRBD1 agrees at 8 bases. The V and J ends lost 5 bases and 5 bases, in that order; junction bases with no gene match: 4. The length of the CDR3 is 13 residues. The germline gives CDR1 MNHEY, CDR2 SMNVEV (reference sequence). The CDR3 sequence is CASSTDRATEAFF. As DNA, the CDR3 is TGTGCCAGCAGTACGGACAGGGCGACTGAAGCTTTCTTT.

This chain links TRBV19 with TRBJ1-1; D is uncertain. This CDR3 is built from 13 residues. Germline values: CDR1 LNHDA, CDR2 SQIVND (reference sequence). The V and J ends lost 4 bases and 6 bases respectively, with 12 bases between them. CDR3 coding DNA: TGTGCCAGTAGTAGAACAGTCCAGGCTGAAGCTTTCTTT. This translates into CASSRTVQAEAFF.

A few counts support this clone. This sequence joins TRBV7-9 and TRBJ1-5, with D possibly matching TRBD1 (5 bases). The CDR3 consists of 15 residues. CDR1 SEHNR and CDR2 FQNEAQ come from the germline V gene (reference sequence). The germline V and J ends were trimmed by 4 bases and 8 bases, with 18 bases remaining between them. CDR3 protein: CASSSFREGLKPQHF. The CDR3 DNA sequence: TGTGCCAGCAGCTCCTTTAGGGAGGGGTTAAAGCCCCAGCATTTT.

The rearrangement uses TRBV25-1 and TRBJ2-7; 9 positions agree with TRBD2. The V segment lost 5 bases and the J segment 3 bases; nucleotides outside the gene matches: 5. Per germline, CDR1 MGHDK and CDR2 SYGVNS. The CDR3 has 14 residues. The CDR3: CASSSAGGIYEQYF. Written as DNA, the CDR3 is TGTGCCAGCAGTTCGGCGGGGGGGATCTACGAGCAGTACTTC.

The chain joins TRBV5-5 to TRBJ2-5; TRBD1 matches 9 bases. This CDR3 is 16 amino acids long. Germline lookup yields CDR1 SGHKS and CDR2 YYEKEE (reference sequence). V was pared by 4 bases and J by 0 bases, with 7 bases of the junction left unmatched. The CDR3 reads CASSLRQGEDQETQYF. The CDR3 region has the DNA TGTGCCAGCAGCCTCCGACAGGGGGAAGACCAAGAGACCCAGTACTTC.

The chain combines TRBV2 with TRBJ2-3; D is perhaps TRBD2 (6 bases). The CDR3 spans 12 residues. Germline V gives CDR1 SNHLY, CDR2 FYNNEI. Trimming stripped 5 bases from V and 6 bases from J, with 9 bases between. Written as DNA, the CDR3 is TGTGCCAGCAGTTCACTAGCTGATACGCAGTATTTT. Protein: CASSSLADTQYF.

J is TRBJ2-1 and V is TRBV4-2; 8 bases align to TRBD2. The trim removed 4 bases at V and 8 bases at J, leaving 16 bases unmatched. Germline lookup yields CDR1 LGHNA and CDR2 YNFKEQ. The CDR3 has 17 amino acids. Here the CDR3 reads CASSRGTLAGPVDEQFF. As DNA, the CDR3 is TGTGCCAGCAGCCGTGGGACCTTAGCGGGGCCCGTCGATGAGCAGTTCTTC.

The chain combines TRBV24-1 with TRBJ1-2, with 8 nucleotides matching TRBD1. Germline trimming cut 3 bases from V and 5 bases from J; bases unmatched to any gene: 4. CDR3 length: 14 amino acids. Looked up from germline, CDR1 is KGHDR and CDR2 is SFDVKD. DNA of the CDR3: TGTGCCACCAGTGATCCTGACAGGGGTTATGGCTACACCTTC. This translates into CATSDPDRGYGYTF.

The chain recombines TRBV6-5 with TRBJ1-2; 8 bases match TRBD1. This CDR3 is built from 11 residues. Germline lookup yields CDR1 MNHEY and CDR2 SVGAGI. After removal of 5 bases from V and 7 bases from J, the junction contained 0 bases not matched to a gene. The CDR3 sequence: CASSTGGGYTF. The CDR3 DNA reads as TGTGCCAGCAGTACAGGGGGTGGCTACACCTTC.

The chain carries TRBV5-1 and TRBJ1-1; perhaps TRBD1 as D (5 bases). The germline V and J ends were trimmed by 2 bases and 3 bases, with 11 bases remaining between them. This CDR3 has 14 amino acids. Germline V gene lookup returns CDR1 SGHRS and CDR2 YFSETQ. The CDR3 loop is CASSFGRVDTEAFF. The CDR3 DNA reads as TGCGCCAGCAGCTTCGGCAGGGTAGACACTGAAGCTTTCTTT.

This clone has just one count. The rearrangement uses TRBV12-5 and TRBJ2-4, with D possibly being TRBD2 (6 bases). Trimming removed 4 bases from V and 15 bases from J, with 13 bases in between. The CDR3 consists of 11 residues. Germline assignment: CDR1 LGHNT and CDR2 FRNRAP. The CDR3 reads CASGSHRGGYF. CDR3 DNA sequence: TGTGCTAGTGGTTCCCACCGGGGAGGGTACTTC.

The chain links TRBV6-5 to TRBJ1-6, with TRBD1 matching over 8 bases. Germline CDR1 is MNHEY and CDR2 is SVGAGI. The CDR3 has 13 amino acids. The V gene end was trimmed by 10 bases and the J gene end by 9 bases; junction bases not matched to a gene: 8. The CDR3 here is CATQGQAFSPLHF. As DNA, the CDR3 is TGTGCCACCCAGGGACAGGCGTTTTCACCCCTCCACTTT.

The V and J genes are TRBV2 and TRBJ2-1; 7 nucleotides line up with TRBD1. The CDR3 is 14 amino acids. Germline CDR1 and CDR2: SNHLY and FYNNEI. Trimming took 3 bases from V and 6 from J; bases not matched to a gene: 5. CDR3 residues: CASSEWAGGNEQFF. CDR3 bases: TGTGCCAGCAGTGAGTGGGCAGGGGGCAATGAGCAGTTCTTC. The full variable domain, rest sourced from reference TRBV2 and TRBJ2-1, is EPEVTQTPSHQVTQMGQEVILRCVPISNHLYFYWYRQILGQKVEFLVSFYNNEISEKSEIFDDQFSVERPDGSNFTLKIRSTKLEDSAMYFCASSEWAGGNEQFFGPGTRLTVL.

This chain uses TRBV18 with TRBJ1-4; TRBD1 aligns across 8 bases. This CDR3 is built from 14 residues. Germline values: CDR1 KGHSH, CDR2 LQKENI. Losses at the gene ends were 6 bases for V and 8 bases for J; bases not matched to a gene: 8. CDR3 nucleotide sequence: TGTGCCAGCTCCACTGGACAGGGAGGCGAAAAACTGTTTTTT. Translation gives CASSTGQGGEKLFF.

The chain combines TRBV19 with TRBJ1-1; no clear D. The CDR3 consists of 14 residues. Looked up from germline, CDR1 is LNHDA and CDR2 is SQIVND (reference sequence). Trimming took off 0 bases at V and 5 bases at J, with 10 bases between the two ends. The DNA of the CDR3 is TGTGCCAGTAGTATAGATCGGGAGGGTACTGAAGCTTTCTTT. As protein: CASSIDREGTEAFF.

The rearrangement joins TRBV6-1 to TRBJ2-7; 10 bases are a match to TRBD1. The CDR3 loop spans 15 amino acids. The V segment lost 1 base and the J segment 3 bases; nucleotides outside the gene matches: 3. Germline CDR1 MNHNS, CDR2 SASEGT. CDR3 in DNA: TGTGCCAGCAGTGAAGGTGGGACAGGGGTCTACGAGCAGTACTTC. This codes for CASSEGGTGVYEQYF.

This clone was recorded only once. The chain uses TRBV3-1 (or the pseudogene TRBV3-2) and TRBJ1-6; D remains ambiguous. Germline V CDR1 and CDR2: LGHDT, YNNKEL (reference sequence). The CDR3 is made up of 16 amino acids. V dropped 1 base and J dropped 10 bases, with 17 bases sitting between them. DNA for the CDR3: TGTGCCAGCAGCCAAGTCTTAGTTGCGGCTGGGTCACCCCTCCACTTT. It is translated as CASSQVLVAAGSPLHF.